This T cell receptor (beta chain) was sequenced during a study of cytotoxic CD8 clonotypes in ibrutinib-treated CLL. Study at large: Once patients had received a median about eleven months of treatment, range 6 to 36, response samples were obtained. Study-level results: In sustained-remission versus progressing patients, sampling times differed. Public clonotypes occurred uncommonly; on treatment, they contracted or remained stable.

Trimming pared 6 bases from V and 0 bases from J, leaving 18 bases between. Germline V gene sequence: CDR1 SNHLY, CDR2 FYNNEI. This CDR3 region has 17 residues. Comments on this clone: The antigen is not known.

Depth targeted 1 in 200,000 to 1 in 1 million T cells, averaging around 10x coverage per clonotype. TCRdb's copy holds only in-frame clones and misses some; the assay was immunoSEQ multiplex PCR. The sample includes around 40,000 clones, less than 85% of them seen just once. Sequences were derived from PBMCs, sampled at disease progression, from a patient treated with ibrutinib. The receptor's source is a human donor with chronic lymphocytic leukemia. This sequence joins TRBV2 and TRBJ1-5; D is possibly TRBD1 (5 bases). This CDR3 is CASRGVGHRYSNQPQHF. For the CDR3, the DNA is TGTGCCAGCAGGGGGGTAGGACACCGCTATAGCAATCAGCCCCAGCATTTT. Complete variable domain (other parts from reference TRBV2 and TRBJ1-5): EPEVTQTPSHQVTQMGQEVILRCVPISNHLYFYWYRQILGQKVEFLVSFYNNEISEKSEIFDDQFSVERPDGSNFTLKIRSTKLEDSAMYFCASRGVGHRYSNQPQHFGDGTRLSIL.